This is a list of T cell receptor beta chains from one sample in a study of cytotoxic CD8 clonotypes in ibrutinib-treated CLL. This table comes from immunoSEQ multiplex PCR, and its TCRdb copy is limited to in-frame clones, with some not included. This sample carries more than 200,000 clones, just over 70% of them seen once, and the ten largest clones take approximately 6.3%. Specimen: PBMCs, collected after 12 months of ibrutinib treatment. These TCRs come from a human donor with chronic lymphocytic leukemia. Both conserved end residues are part of each CDR3. The order of the fields is clone size, J gene, D gene, V gene, CDR3 protein. A D gene is named only where the DNA matches it firmly. Clone size is given for some rows only: seen once, a few or many times, or a class if the clone is expanded.

clone_size: few
j_call: TRBJ1-4
d_call: -
v_call: TRBV7-2
cdr3_aa: CASSLVGGGLELFF

clone_size: few
j_call: TRBJ1-5
d_call: -
v_call: TRBV30
cdr3_aa: CAWSVNKPTPPQHF

clone_size: -
j_call: TRBJ2-7
d_call: -
v_call: TRBV4-2
cdr3_aa: CASSPMTGLFEQYF

clone_size: -
j_call: TRBJ2-5
d_call: TRBD2
v_call: TRBV7-2
cdr3_aa: CASSLVRLASGEETQYF

clone_size: -
j_call: TRBJ2-3
d_call: TRBD2
v_call: TRBV6-4
cdr3_aa: CASRRTSGSTDTQYF

clone_size: -
j_call: TRBJ2-3
d_call: TRBD2
v_call: TRBV9
cdr3_aa: CASSTAGRADTQYF

clone_size: few
j_call: TRBJ1-1
d_call: -
v_call: TRBV6-5
cdr3_aa: CASSYSWTEPNTEAFF

clone_size: few
j_call: TRBJ2-1
d_call: TRBD2
v_call: TRBV4-2
cdr3_aa: CASSYFSGEDNEQFF

clone_size: -
j_call: TRBJ2-3
d_call: TRBD1
v_call: TRBV6-4
cdr3_aa: CASSYRGVGTDTQYF

clone_size: -
j_call: TRBJ1-5
d_call: -
v_call: TRBV6-1
cdr3_aa: CASSQIMTGQPQHF